One and the same sample provided the 3 T cell receptor beta chains below, sequenced in a study of T cells after yellow fever vaccination. TCRdb passed the 5' RACE reads through MiXCR, listing each CDR3 protein once. The data contain fewer than 350,000 distinct CDR3 sequences, roughly 8.7% of them singletons. The source was PBMCs, collected on the day of the first yellow fever vaccination. These receptors all stem from a man aged 18 to 29 who received the YFV17D yellow fever vaccine.

This clonotype has more than one count but fewer than ten. The rearrangement links TRBV12-5 to TRBJ1-2, with D unclear. Germline CDR1 reads LGHNT; CDR2 reads FRNRAP. Trimming left V 2 bases short and J 4 bases short, with 14 bases between. CDR3 length: 15 amino acids. The CDR3: CASGLSPGEPYGYTF. CDR3 DNA sequence: TGTGCTAGTGGTTTGTCACCTGGGGAACCCTATGGCTACACCTTC.

This clonotype was counted between two and nine times. The chain carries TRBV7-2 and TRBJ1-5; D uncertain. The CDR3 spans 15 residues. Per the germline V gene, CDR1 is SGHTA and CDR2 is FQGNSA. V dropped 1 base and J dropped 0 bases, with 7 bases sitting between them. The CDR3 nucleotides are TGTGCCAGCAGCTTAGTGATGAATAGCAATCAGCCCCAGCATTTT. It encodes CASSLVMNSNQPQHF.

This clonotype was detected a few times. The chain uses TRBV29-1 and TRBJ2-3; D is possibly TRBD1 (5 bases). Germline assignment: CDR1 SQVTM and CDR2 ANQGSEA. V was cut by 4 bases and J by 4 bases, with 6 bases left in between. This CDR3 spans 11 amino acids. In nucleotides, the CDR3 is TGCAGCGTTGCAGGGTCAGATACGCAGTATTTT. The encoded protein is CSVAGSDTQYF.